This TCR beta chain came from a study of cytomegalovirus exposure and HLA in healthy donors. The PCR contained 60 Vbeta and 13 Jbeta primers. Using immunoSEQ multiplex PCR, the repertoire was profiled, and TCRdb retains in-frame clones only, with some absent. The sample has nearly 200,000 clones, about four fifths seen once. CDR3 length: 16 residues. V lost 4 bases, J lost 6 bases, and 9 bases stayed unmatched. Germline CDR1 is SGHAT and CDR2 is FQNNGV. J is TRBJ2-1 and V is TRBV11-2; 10 nucleotides agree with TRBD2. The clonotype originates from a boy aged 2 to 10 in good health and CMV-seronegative. Sequencing used PBMCs. The CDR3 loop is CASSSGTSGVLNEQFF. The CDR3 nucleotides are TGTGCCAGCAGCTCCGGAACTAGCGGGGTCCTCAATGAGCAGTTCTTC.